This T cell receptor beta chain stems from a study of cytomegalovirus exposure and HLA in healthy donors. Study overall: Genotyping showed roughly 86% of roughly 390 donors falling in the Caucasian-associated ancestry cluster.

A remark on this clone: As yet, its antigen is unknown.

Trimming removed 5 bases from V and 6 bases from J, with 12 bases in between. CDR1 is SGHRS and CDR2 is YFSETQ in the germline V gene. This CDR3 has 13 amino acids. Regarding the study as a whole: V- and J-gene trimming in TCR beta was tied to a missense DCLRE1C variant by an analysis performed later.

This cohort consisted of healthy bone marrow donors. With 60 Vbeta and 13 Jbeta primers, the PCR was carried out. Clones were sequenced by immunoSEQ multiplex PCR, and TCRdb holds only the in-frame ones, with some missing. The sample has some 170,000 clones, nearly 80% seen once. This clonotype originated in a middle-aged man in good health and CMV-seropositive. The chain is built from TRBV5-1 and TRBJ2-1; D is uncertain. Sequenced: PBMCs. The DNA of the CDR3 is TGCGCCAGCAGATCTACAGCTACCAATGAGCAGTTCTTC. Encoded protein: CASRSTATNEQFF.